The rows below give T cell receptor beta chains drawn from one sample of a study of T cells after yellow fever vaccination. MiXCR was run by TCRdb on the 5' RACE reads, yielding one entry per CDR3 protein. Here the sample spans 200,000 or so distinct CDR3 sequences, less than 7.5% being singletons. Here the sequenced sample was CD4+ T cells sorted from PBMCs, taken on the day of the yellow fever booster vaccination. All receptors derive from a man aged 25-40 years who received the YFV17D yellow fever vaccine. CDR3s include the opening cysteine and the closing phenylalanine or tryptophan.

v_call: TRBV6-5
j_call: TRBJ1-2
cdr3_aa: CASSTHGSPANYGYTF

v_call: TRBV5-1
j_call: TRBJ1-4
cdr3_aa: CASSLGPTGNDEKLFF

v_call: TRBV5-1
j_call: TRBJ2-1
cdr3_aa: CASSLGTRSYNEQFF

v_call: TRBV5-1
j_call: TRBJ2-2
cdr3_aa: CASSLDPGPAGELFF

v_call: TRBV2
j_call: TRBJ2-1
cdr3_aa: CASSEQDRSEQFF

v_call: TRBV7-9
j_call: TRBJ2-1
cdr3_aa: CASSPWEGEYYNEQFF

v_call: TRBV5-5
j_call: TRBJ1-1
cdr3_aa: CASRRGGGGTEAFF

v_call: TRBV15
j_call: TRBJ2-5
cdr3_aa: CATSKGQGQETQYF

v_call: TRBV5-4
j_call: TRBJ2-7
cdr3_aa: CASSPGTGGAYFQYF

v_call: TRBV5-4
j_call: TRBJ2-7
cdr3_aa: CASSLDGGGAYEQYF

v_call: TRBV6-1
j_call: TRBJ2-1
cdr3_aa: CASRSSGRYNEQFF

v_call: TRBV12-3/TRBV12-4
j_call: TRBJ1-1
cdr3_aa: CASSSLQTRAEAFF

v_call: TRBV9
j_call: TRBJ2-1
cdr3_aa: CASSKRAGPTVDEQFF

v_call: TRBV29-1
j_call: TRBJ2-5
cdr3_aa: CSVGGAGETQYF

v_call: TRBV20-1
j_call: TRBJ2-5
cdr3_aa: CSAGLEETQYF

v_call: TRBV12-3/TRBV12-4
j_call: TRBJ2-2
cdr3_aa: CASSFPSSTGELFF

v_call: TRBV12-3/TRBV12-4
j_call: TRBJ2-3
cdr3_aa: CASNISGRAGTDTQYF

v_call: TRBV10-3
j_call: TRBJ2-5
cdr3_aa: CAISDRGGASETQYF

v_call: TRBV12-3/TRBV12-4
j_call: TRBJ2-3
cdr3_aa: CASSLQVPPDTQYF

v_call: TRBV10-3
j_call: TRBJ2-6
cdr3_aa: CAIRAGTGTSSGANVLTF

v_call: TRBV30
j_call: TRBJ2-2
cdr3_aa: CAWSALAAGELFF

v_call: TRBV11-2
j_call: TRBJ2-7
cdr3_aa: CASSRTLGLAGDSYEQYF

v_call: TRBV5-4
j_call: TRBJ2-1
cdr3_aa: CASSLNSGSYNEQFF

v_call: TRBV4-3
j_call: TRBJ1-6
cdr3_aa: CASSPSGQGYSPLHF

v_call: TRBV7-9
j_call: TRBJ2-7
cdr3_aa: CASSSRADSYEQYF

v_call: TRBV7-2
j_call: TRBJ2-3
cdr3_aa: CASSPTSGSGTDTQYF

v_call: TRBV12-3/TRBV12-4
j_call: TRBJ2-7
cdr3_aa: CASTQAGREQYF

v_call: TRBV20-1
j_call: TRBJ2-1
cdr3_aa: CSAPLRGGAYNEQFF

v_call: TRBV25-1
j_call: TRBJ2-1
cdr3_aa: CASSERLAGGDEQFF

v_call: TRBV20-1
j_call: TRBJ2-7
cdr3_aa: CSANRDSSYEQYF

v_call: TRBV3-1
j_call: TRBJ1-5
cdr3_aa: CASSQERGNRF

v_call: TRBV10-3
j_call: TRBJ2-6
cdr3_aa: CTISLYPLTGTGANVLTF

v_call: TRBV28
j_call: TRBJ2-7
cdr3_aa: CASSLGPVEQYF

v_call: TRBV3-1
j_call: TRBJ2-7
cdr3_aa: CASSRDNRYEQYF

v_call: TRBV15
j_call: TRBJ1-4
cdr3_aa: CATTQDRGIEKLFF

v_call: TRBV25-1
j_call: TRBJ2-7
cdr3_aa: CASSESGGTYEQYF

v_call: TRBV20-1
j_call: TRBJ2-5
cdr3_aa: CSATDYRQETQYF

v_call: TRBV20-1
j_call: TRBJ2-4
cdr3_aa: CSEEYGNIQYF

v_call: TRBV11-2
j_call: TRBJ2-4
cdr3_aa: CASSLLIGPTAGLAKNIQYF

v_call: TRBV3-1
j_call: TRBJ2-3
cdr3_aa: CASSQADTQYF

v_call: TRBV20-1
j_call: TRBJ2-3
cdr3_aa: CSASGFLSTDTQYF

v_call: TRBV7-9
j_call: TRBJ1-4
cdr3_aa: CASSSPRGREKLFF

v_call: TRBV20-1
j_call: TRBJ1-5
cdr3_aa: CSARGGESNQPQHF

v_call: TRBV29-1
j_call: TRBJ2-6
cdr3_aa: CSVGRTGSSGANVLTF